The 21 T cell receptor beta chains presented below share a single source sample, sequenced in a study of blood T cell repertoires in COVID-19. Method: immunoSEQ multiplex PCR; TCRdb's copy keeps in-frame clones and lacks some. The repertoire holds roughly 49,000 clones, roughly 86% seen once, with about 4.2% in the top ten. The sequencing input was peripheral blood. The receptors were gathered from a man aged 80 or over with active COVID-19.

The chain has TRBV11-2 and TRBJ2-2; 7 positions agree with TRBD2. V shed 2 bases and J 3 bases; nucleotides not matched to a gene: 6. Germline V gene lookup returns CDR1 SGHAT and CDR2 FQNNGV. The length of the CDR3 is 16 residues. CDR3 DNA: TGTGCCAGCAGCTTAAATGGGGGGGGATACACCGGGGAGCTGTTTTTT. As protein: CASSLNGGGYTGELFF.

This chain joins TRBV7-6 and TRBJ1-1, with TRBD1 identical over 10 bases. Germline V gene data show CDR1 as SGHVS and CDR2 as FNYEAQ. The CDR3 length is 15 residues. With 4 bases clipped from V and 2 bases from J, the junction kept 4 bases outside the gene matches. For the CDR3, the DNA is TGTGCCAGCAGCTGGGGGACAGGGGTTAACACTGAAGCTTTCTTT. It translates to CASSWGTGVNTEAFF. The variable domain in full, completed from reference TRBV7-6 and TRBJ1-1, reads GAGVSQSPRYKVTKRGQDVALRCDPISGHVSLYWYRQALGQGPEFLTYFNYEAQQDKSGLPNDRFSAERPEGSISTLTIQRTEQRDSAMYRCASSWGTGVNTEAFFGQGTRLTVV.

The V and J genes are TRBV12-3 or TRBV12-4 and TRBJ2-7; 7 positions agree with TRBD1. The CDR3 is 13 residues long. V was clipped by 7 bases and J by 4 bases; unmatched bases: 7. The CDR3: CASTWTGGYEQYF. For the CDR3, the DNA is TGTGCCAGCACCTGGACAGGAGGATACGAGCAGTACTTC.

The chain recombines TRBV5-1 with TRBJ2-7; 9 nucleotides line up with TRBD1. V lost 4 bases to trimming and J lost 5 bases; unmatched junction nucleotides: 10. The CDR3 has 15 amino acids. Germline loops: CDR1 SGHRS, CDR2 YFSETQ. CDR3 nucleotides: TGCGCCAGCAGCCTTGGGACAGGGCTTGGGAACGAGCAGTACTTC. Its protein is CASSLGTGLGNEQYF.

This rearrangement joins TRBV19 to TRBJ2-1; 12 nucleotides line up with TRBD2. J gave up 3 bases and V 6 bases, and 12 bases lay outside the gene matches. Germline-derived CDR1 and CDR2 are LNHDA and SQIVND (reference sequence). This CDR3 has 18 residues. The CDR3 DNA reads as TGTGCCAGTAGCCCCCTCTCTAGCGGGAGGGCCCGCTACAATGAGCAGTTCTTC. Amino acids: CASSPLSSGRARYNEQFF.

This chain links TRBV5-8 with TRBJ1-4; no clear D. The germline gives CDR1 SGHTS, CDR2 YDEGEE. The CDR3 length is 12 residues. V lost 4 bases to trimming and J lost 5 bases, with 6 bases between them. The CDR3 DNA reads TGTGCCAGCAGCCACCAGAATGAAAAACTGTTTTTT. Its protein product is CASSHQNEKLFF.

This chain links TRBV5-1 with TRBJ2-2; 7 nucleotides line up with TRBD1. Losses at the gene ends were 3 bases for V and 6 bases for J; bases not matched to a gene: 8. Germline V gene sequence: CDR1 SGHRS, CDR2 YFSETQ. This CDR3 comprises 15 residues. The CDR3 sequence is CASSSTGYGAGELFF. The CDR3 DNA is TGCGCCAGCAGCTCGACAGGGTATGGGGCCGGGGAGCTGTTTTTT.

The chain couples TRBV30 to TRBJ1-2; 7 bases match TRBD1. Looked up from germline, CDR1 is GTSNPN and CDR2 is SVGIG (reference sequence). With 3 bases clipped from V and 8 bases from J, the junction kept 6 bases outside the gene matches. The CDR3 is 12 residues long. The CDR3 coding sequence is TGTGCCTGGAGACCTAGGGGGCTGGGCTACACCTTC. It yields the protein CAWRPRGLGYTF.

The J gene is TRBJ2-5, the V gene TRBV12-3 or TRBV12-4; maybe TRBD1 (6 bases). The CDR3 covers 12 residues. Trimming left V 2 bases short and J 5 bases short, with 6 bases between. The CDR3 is CASSLQGETQYF. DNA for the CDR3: TGTGCCAGCAGTTTACAGGGGGAGACCCAGTACTTC.

This chain's CDR3 is CASSAGQGNYNEQFF. CDR3 nucleotide sequence: TGTGCCAGCAGCGCTGGACAGGGAAACTACAATGAGCAGTTCTTC. The rearrangement links TRBV7-3 to TRBJ2-1; 8 bases line up with TRBD1. Germline V CDR1 and CDR2: SGHTA, FQGTGA. The CDR3 consists of 15 residues. V was clipped by 5 bases and J by 3 bases; unmatched bases: 6. The full variable domain, rest sourced from reference TRBV7-3 and TRBJ2-1, is GAGVSQTPSNKVTEKGKYVELRCDPISGHTALYWYRQSLGQGPEFLIYFQGTGAADDSGLPNDRFFAVRPEGSVSTLKIQRTERGDSAVYLCASSAGQGNYNEQFFGPGTRLTVL.

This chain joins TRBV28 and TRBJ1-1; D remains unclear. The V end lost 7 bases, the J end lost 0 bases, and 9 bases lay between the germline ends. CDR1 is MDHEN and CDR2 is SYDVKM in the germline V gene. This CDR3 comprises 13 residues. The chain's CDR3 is CASKAGMNTEAFF. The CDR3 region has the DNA TGTGCCAGCAAGGCAGGAATGAACACTGAAGCTTTCTTT.

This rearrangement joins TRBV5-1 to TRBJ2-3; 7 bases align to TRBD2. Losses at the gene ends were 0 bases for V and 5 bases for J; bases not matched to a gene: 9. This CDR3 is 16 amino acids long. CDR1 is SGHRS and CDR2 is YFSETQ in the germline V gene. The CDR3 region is CASSLEGGRVEDTQYF. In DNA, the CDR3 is TGCGCCAGCAGCTTGGAGGGCGGGAGAGTGGAAGATACGCAGTATTTT.

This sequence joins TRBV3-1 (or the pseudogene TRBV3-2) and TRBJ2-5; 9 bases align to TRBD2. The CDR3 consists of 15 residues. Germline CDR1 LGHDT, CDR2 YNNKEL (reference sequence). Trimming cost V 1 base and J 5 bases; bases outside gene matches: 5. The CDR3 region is CASSQVGGRGETQYF. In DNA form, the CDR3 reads TGTGCCAGCAGCCAAGTCGGCGGGAGGGGGGAGACCCAGTACTTC.

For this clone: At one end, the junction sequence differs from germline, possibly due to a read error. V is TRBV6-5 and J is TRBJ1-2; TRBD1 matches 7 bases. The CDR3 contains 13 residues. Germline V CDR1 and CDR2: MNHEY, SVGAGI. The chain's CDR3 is CAGSSTGSEGYTF. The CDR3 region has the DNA TGTGCCGGCAGTTCGACAGGGAGTGAGGGCTACACCTTC.

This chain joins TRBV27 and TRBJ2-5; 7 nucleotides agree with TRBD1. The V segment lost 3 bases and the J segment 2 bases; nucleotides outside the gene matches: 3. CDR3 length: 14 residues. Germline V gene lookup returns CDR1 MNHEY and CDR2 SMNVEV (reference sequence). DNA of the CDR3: TGTGCCAGCAGTTTTGGGGACAGACAAGAGACCCAGTACTTC. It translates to CASSFGDRQETQYF.

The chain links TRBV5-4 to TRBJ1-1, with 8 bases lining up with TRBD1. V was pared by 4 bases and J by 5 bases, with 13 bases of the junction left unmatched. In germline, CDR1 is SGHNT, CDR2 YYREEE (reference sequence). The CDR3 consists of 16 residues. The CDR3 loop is CASSPGTGKVGTEAFF. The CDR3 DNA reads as TGTGCCAGCAGCCCCGGGACAGGAAAAGTTGGGACTGAAGCTTTCTTT.

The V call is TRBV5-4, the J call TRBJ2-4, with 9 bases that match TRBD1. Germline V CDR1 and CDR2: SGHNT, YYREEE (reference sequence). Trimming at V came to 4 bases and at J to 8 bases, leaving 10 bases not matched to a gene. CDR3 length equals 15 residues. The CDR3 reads CASSPRTGEGDIQYF. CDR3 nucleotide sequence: TGTGCCAGCAGCCCCAGGACAGGGGAAGGAGACATTCAGTACTTC.

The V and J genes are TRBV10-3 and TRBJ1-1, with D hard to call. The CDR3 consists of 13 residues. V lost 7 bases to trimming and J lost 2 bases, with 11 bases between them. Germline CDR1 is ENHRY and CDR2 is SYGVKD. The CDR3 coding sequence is TGTGCCATCACGGGATCTTACAACACTGAAGCTTTCTTT. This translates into CAITGSYNTEAFF.

The CDR3 loop is CASSSGQGGTYEQYF. As DNA, the CDR3 is TGCGCCAGCAGCTCCGGACAGGGGGGCACCTACGAGCAGTACTTC. The chain combines TRBV5-1 with TRBJ2-7, with 10 bases that match TRBD1. V trimming: 3 bases; J trimming: 2 bases; junction bases outside the gene matches: 5. The CDR3 has 15 residues. Germline assignment: CDR1 SGHRS and CDR2 YFSETQ.

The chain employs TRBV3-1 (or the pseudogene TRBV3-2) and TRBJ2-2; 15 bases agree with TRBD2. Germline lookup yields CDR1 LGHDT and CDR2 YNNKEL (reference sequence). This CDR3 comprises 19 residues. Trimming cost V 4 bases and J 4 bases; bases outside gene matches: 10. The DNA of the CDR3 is TGTGCCAGCAGCCCTAACCCGGGACTAGCGGGAGGAGTCACCGGGGAGCTGTTTTTT. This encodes CASSPNPGLAGGVTGELFF.

The CDR3 sequence is CASSFPGTPRGEQYF. DNA for the CDR3: TGTGCCAGCAGCTTCCCGGGAACCCCCCGGGGCGAGCAGTACTTC. The rearrangement links TRBV7-9 to TRBJ2-7; D might be TRBD2 (5 bases). Trimming took 3 bases from V and 6 from J, leaving 18 bases between them. This CDR3 comprises 15 residues. Germline V gene lookup returns CDR1 SEHNR and CDR2 FQNEAQ (reference sequence).